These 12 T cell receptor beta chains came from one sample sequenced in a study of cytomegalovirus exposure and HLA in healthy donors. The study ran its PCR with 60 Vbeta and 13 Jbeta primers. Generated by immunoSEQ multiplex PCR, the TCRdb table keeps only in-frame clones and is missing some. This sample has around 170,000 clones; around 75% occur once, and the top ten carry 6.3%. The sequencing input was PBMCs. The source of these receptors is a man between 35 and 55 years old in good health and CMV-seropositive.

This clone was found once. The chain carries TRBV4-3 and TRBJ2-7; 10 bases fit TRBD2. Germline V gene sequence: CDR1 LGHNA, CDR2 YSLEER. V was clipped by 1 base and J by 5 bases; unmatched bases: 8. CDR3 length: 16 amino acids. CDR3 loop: CASSQGRTSGLDEQYF. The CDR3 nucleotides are TGCGCCAGCAGCCAAGGGAGGACTAGCGGATTGGACGAGCAGTACTTC.

CDR3 sequence reads: CASSATSYEQYF. The CDR3 region has the DNA TGTGCCAGCAGTGCCACTTCCTACGAGCAGTACTTC. The J gene is TRBJ2-7, the V gene TRBV2; D gene unclear. The CDR3 loop spans 12 amino acids. From germline, CDR1 is SNHLY and CDR2 FYNNEI. The V gene lost 4 bases and the J gene lost 1 base, with 5 bases spanning the gap.

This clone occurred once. CDR3 sequence (DNA): TGTGCCAGCAGATTGACAGGGCAGGGAAGCTCTGGGGCCAACGTCCTGACTTTC. Translated, it gives CASRLTGQGSSGANVLTF. The chain joins TRBV28 to TRBJ2-6; 7 positions agree with TRBD1. The CDR3 extends over 18 amino acids. In germline, CDR1 is MDHEN, CDR2 SYDVKM. V trimming: 6 bases; J trimming: 0 bases; junction bases outside the gene matches: 11.

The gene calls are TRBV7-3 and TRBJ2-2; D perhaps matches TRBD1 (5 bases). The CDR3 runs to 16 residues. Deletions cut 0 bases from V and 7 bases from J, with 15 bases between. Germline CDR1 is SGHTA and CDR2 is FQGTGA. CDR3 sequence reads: CASSLTGDPGFGELFF. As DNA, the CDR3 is TGTGCCAGCAGCTTAACAGGGGATCCAGGCTTCGGGGAGCTGTTTTTT. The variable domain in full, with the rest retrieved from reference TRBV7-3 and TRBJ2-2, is GAGVSQTPSNKVTEKGKYVELRCDPISGHTALYWYRQSLGQGPEFLIYFQGTGAADDSGLPNDRFFAVRPEGSVSTLKIQRTERGDSAVYLCASSLTGDPGFGELFFGEGSRLTVL.

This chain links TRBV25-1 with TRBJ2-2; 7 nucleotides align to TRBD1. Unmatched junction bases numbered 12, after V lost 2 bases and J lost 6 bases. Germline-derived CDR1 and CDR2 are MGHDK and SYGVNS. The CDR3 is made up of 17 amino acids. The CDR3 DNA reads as TGTGCCAGCAGTGAAAGTTTCGTAGGGCAGGGGGCCGGGGAGCTGTTTTTT. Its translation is CASSESFVGQGAGELFF. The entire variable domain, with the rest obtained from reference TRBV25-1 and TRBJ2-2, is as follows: EADIYQTPRYLVIGTGKKITLECSQTMGHDKMYWYQQDPGMELHLIHYSYGVNSTEKGDLSSESTVSRIRTEHFPLTLESARPSHTSQYLCASSESFVGQGAGELFFGEGSRLTVL.

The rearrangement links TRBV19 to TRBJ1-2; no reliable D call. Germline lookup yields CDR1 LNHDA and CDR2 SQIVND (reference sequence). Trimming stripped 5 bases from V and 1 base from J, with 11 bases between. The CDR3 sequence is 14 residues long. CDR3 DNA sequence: TGTGCCAGTAGTCCATGGGCCAGTAACTATGGCTACACCTTC. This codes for CASSPWASNYGYTF.

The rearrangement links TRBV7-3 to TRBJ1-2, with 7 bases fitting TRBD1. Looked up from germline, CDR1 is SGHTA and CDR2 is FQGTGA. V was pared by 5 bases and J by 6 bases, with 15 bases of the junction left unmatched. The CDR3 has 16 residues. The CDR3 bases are TGTGCCAGCAGCCCAACGCCGACAGGGATTGGCGATGGCTACACCTTC. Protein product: CASSPTPTGIGDGYTF.

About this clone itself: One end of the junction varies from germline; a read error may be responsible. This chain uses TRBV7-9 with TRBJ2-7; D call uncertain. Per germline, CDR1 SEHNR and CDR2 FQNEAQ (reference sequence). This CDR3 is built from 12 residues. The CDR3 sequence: CSSSQRGYEQYF. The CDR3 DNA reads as TGTTCCAGCAGCCAACGCGGCTACGAGCAGTACTTC. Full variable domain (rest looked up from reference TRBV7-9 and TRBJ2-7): DTGVSQNPRHKITKRGQNVTFRCDPISEHNRLYWYRQTLGQGPEFLTYFQNEAQLEKSRLLSDRFSAERPKGSFSTLEIQRTEQGDSAMYLCSSSQRGYEQYFGPGTRLTVT.

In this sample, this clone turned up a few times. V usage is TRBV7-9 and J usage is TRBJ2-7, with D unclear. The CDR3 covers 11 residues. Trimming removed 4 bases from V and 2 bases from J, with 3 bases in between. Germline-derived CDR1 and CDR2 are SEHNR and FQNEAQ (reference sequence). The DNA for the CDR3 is TGTGCCAGCAGCTCAACCTACGAGCAGTACTTC. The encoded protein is CASSSTYEQYF.

The CDR3: CASRLEGPEQYF. The DNA for the CDR3 is TGTGCCAGCAGGTTGGAGGGGCCGGAGCAGTACTTC. The chain combines TRBV7-2 with TRBJ2-7; perhaps TRBD2 as D (6 bases). The CDR3 loop spans 12 amino acids. Germline CDR1 SGHTA, CDR2 FQGNSA. V lost 6 bases and J 7 bases, leaving 13 bases between the germline ends.

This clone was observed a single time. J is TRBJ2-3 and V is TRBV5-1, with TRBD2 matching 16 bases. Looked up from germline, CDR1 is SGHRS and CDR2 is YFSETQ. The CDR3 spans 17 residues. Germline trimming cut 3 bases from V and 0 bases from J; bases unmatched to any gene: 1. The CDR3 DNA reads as TGCGCCAGCAGCTGGGGACTAGCGGGGGGGAGCACAGATACGCAGTATTTT. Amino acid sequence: CASSWGLAGGSTDTQYF.

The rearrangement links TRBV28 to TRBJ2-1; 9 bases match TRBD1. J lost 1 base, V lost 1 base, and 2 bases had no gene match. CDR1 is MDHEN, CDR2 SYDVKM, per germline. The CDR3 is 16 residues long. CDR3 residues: CASSLFGQGSYNEQFF. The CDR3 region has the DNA TGTGCCAGCAGTTTATTTGGACAGGGGTCCTACAATGAGCAGTTCTTC.